This T cell receptor (beta chain) emerged from a study of blood T cell repertoires in COVID-19. About the research overall: PBMCs, B-cell-depleted T cells, or T cells provided the cDNA or gDNA that made up the material.

Original handling: Amplified reference gene primers provided the basis for estimating nucleated cell counts. The table came from immunoSEQ multiplex PCR; TCRdb's copy has only in-frame clones and leaves some out. The V and J calls and clone size were taken over from that table, and D and trimming were inferred from the DNA. This table has roughly 300,000 clones, 86% appearing once. The participants were between roughly 18 and 100 years old and came from under 25 US areas. Participants had their cohort set by participant-reported clinical history. The germline V gene encodes CDR1 SEHNR and CDR2 FQNEAQ (reference sequence). CDR3 size: 14 residues. V shed 4 bases and J 8 bases; nucleotides not matched to a gene: 9.

The specimen was PBMCs or T cells enriched from blood (not recorded which). This clonotype was obtained from a middle-aged woman with acute COVID-19. The gene calls are TRBV7-9 and TRBJ1-2, with 8 bases that match TRBD1. CDR3 protein: CASSSEAGGSGYTF. Written as DNA, the CDR3 is TGTGCCAGCAGCTCAGAGGCAGGGGGCAGCGGCTACACCTTC.